This TCR beta chain was captured in a study of blood T cell repertoires in COVID-19. The CDR3 totals 13 residues. The ends were cut back, 3 bases at V and 3 bases at J, with 8 bases in the middle. Produced via immunoSEQ multiplex PCR; TCRdb's table is partial and in-frame only. Of hundreds of thousands of clones in the sample, over 75% are singletons; the top ten hold 1.4% to 1.5%. The sample taken for sequencing was PBMCs or T cells enriched from blood (not recorded which). V and J are TRBV12-3 or TRBV12-4 and TRBJ2-5; a possible D gene is TRBD1 (6 bases). This clonotype originated in a woman under 30 who had been exposed to COVID-19. CDR3 sequence reads: CASSFNREETQYF. The CDR3 DNA follows: TGTGCCAGCAGTTTTAACAGGGAAGAGACCCAGTACTTC.